A selection of T cell receptor beta chains follows, all from one sample in a study of blood T cell repertoires in COVID-19. Here immunoSEQ multiplex PCR was the method, and the copy in TCRdb shows in-frame clones only, minus some. The sample lists approximately 300,000 clones, about 82% occurring once. Sequenced input: peripheral blood. The receptors here all came from a woman aged 45-65 years with acute or convalescent COVID-19. CDR3s include the opening cysteine and the closing phenylalanine or tryptophan. Each record gives: V gene, clone size, D gene, J gene, CDR3 protein, CDR3 DNA. The D gene is left open where the match is weak. Only some rows state a clone size, as once, few, many or a class for expanded clones.

>TRBV28|-|TRBD1|TRBJ1-1
CASSLPRDRGFTEAFF
TGTGCCAGCAGTTTACCTCGGGACAGGGGGTTCACTGAAGCTTTCTTT
>TRBV7-8|once|TRBD1|TRBJ2-3
CASSLSLGTGWSDTQYF
TGTGCCAGCAGCTTATCGTTAGGGACAGGGTGGTCAGATACGCAGTATTTT
>TRBV24-1|-|-|TRBJ2-6
CAAGMAGANVLTF
TGTGCCGCCGGGATGGCGGGGGCCAACGTCCTGACTTTC
>TRBV5-1|-|TRBD2|TRBJ2-7
CASSSGTSGSNEQYF
TGCGCCAGCAGCTCCGGGACTAGCGGGAGCAACGAGCAGTACTTC
>TRBV7-3|-|TRBD1|TRBJ1-1
CASSFSGTGGTEAFF
TGTGCCAGCAGCTTCTCCGGGACAGGGGGGACTGAAGCTTTCTTT
>TRBV18|-|TRBD1|TRBJ1-1
CASSPPSQGAAEAFF
TGTGCCAGCTCACCACCTTCACAGGGGGCGGCTGAAGCTTTCTTT
>TRBV10-3|few|TRBD1|TRBJ2-7
CAITGQASYEQYF
TGTGCCATCACGGGACAGGCGTCCTACGAGCAGTACTTC
>TRBV4-3|-|-|TRBJ1-1
CASSQDRGNEAFF
TGCGCCAGCAGCCAAGATAGGGGGAATGAAGCTTTCTTT
>TRBV6-1|-|-|TRBJ2-7
CASSEGLSYEQYF
TGTGCCAGCAGTGAAGGGCTCTCCTACGAGCAGTACTTC
>TRBV5-1|-|TRBD1|TRBJ1-5
CASSMGQGAAQPQHF
TGCGCCAGCAGCATGGGACAGGGGGCGGCTCAGCCCCAGCATTTT
>TRBV19|-|TRBD2|TRBJ2-7
CASSSASGSYEQYF
TGTGCCAGTAGTTCAGCTAGCGGTTCCTACGAGCAGTACTTC
>TRBV29-1|-|TRBD1|TRBJ1-1
CSVDSGQGRGNTEAFF
TGCAGCGTTGATTCGGGACAGGGGCGGGGGAACACTGAAGCTTTCTTT
>TRBV5-5|-|-|TRBJ1-6
CASSLAQINSPLHF
TGTGCCAGCAGCTTGGCTCAGATTAATTCACCCCTCCACTTT
>TRBV7-3|-|-|TRBJ1-1
CASSLMRTDSEAFF
TGTGCCAGCAGCTTAATGAGGACAGATTCGGAAGCTTTCTTT
>TRBV7-3|-|-|TRBJ2-1
CASSPLPRRSDNNEQFF
TGTGCCAGCAGCCCCTTACCGCGGCGGAGCGATAACAATGAGCAGTTCTTC
>TRBV29-1|-|-|TRBJ1-1
CSVCAETEAFF
TGCAGCGTATGTGCGGAAACTGAAGCTTTCTTT
>TRBV6-5|-|-|TRBJ2-7
CASRTSSYEQYF
TGTGCCAGCAGGACTAGCTCCTACGAGCAGTACTTC
>TRBV19|-|-|TRBJ2-1
CASRWGGASYNEQFF
TGTGCCAGTAGATGGGGGGGGGCCTCCTACAATGAGCAGTTCTTC
>TRBV5-3|-|TRBD1|TRBJ1-1
CARKGWDREGSTEAFF
TGTGCCAGAAAGGGGTGGGACAGGGAGGGTAGTACTGAAGCTTTCTTT
>TRBV6-5|-|-|TRBJ1-2
CASSPTQGYYGYTF
TGTGCCAGCAGTCCAACACAGGGTTATTATGGCTACACCTTC
>TRBV7-9|-|-|TRBJ1-2
CASSLASETRDTF
TGTGCCAGCAGCTTAGCGTCGGAAACCAGGGACACCTTC
>TRBV7-2|-|-|TRBJ1-5
CASSLAAGGNQPQHF
TGTGCCAGCAGCTTAGCGGCAGGGGGCAATCAGCCCCAGCATTTT
>TRBV27|-|TRBD2|TRBJ2-1
CASSSRGLAANEQFF
TGTGCCAGCAGTTCCCGTGGACTAGCGGCAAATGAGCAGTTCTTC
>TRBV29-1|few|-|TRBJ1-1
CSVAVNTEAFF
TGCAGCGTGGCAGTGAACACTGAAGCTTTCTTT
>TRBV2|once|TRBD1|TRBJ2-6
CASRPGQGNPGANVLTF
TGTGCCAGCAGGCCGGGACAGGGAAATCCCGGGGCCAACGTCCTGACTTTC
>TRBV6-5|-|-|TRBJ1-5
CASKGASNQPQHF
TGTGCCAGCAAAGGGGCCAGCAATCAGCCCCAGCATTTT
>TRBV19|-|-|TRBJ2-1
CASSIGMGNEQFF
TGTGCCAGTAGTATCGGGATGGGGAATGAGCAGTTCTTC